This T cell receptor (beta chain) was retrieved from a study of blood T cell repertoires in COVID-19. Germline CDR1 and CDR2: SGHRS and YFSETQ. The CDR3 runs 13 residues. Trimming at V came to 7 bases and at J to 3 bases, leaving 5 bases not matched to a gene. The method was immunoSEQ multiplex PCR; TCRdb's version includes in-frame clones alone and lacks a portion of them. The table lists 150,000 or so clones, just under 85% of them singletons. Cohort assignment relied on participant-reported clinical history. Recovery meant two consecutive negative NP/OP PCR tests, professional clearance, or resolved symptoms.

The receptor was derived from a man aged 50 to 59 who had recovered from COVID-19. The genes are TRBV5-1 and TRBJ2-3, with 7 bases matching TRBD2. The specimen was PBMCs or T cells enriched from blood (not recorded which). CDR3 sequence: CASGTGGTDTQYF. The CDR3 DNA sequence: TGCGCCAGCGGAACGGGAGGTACAGATACGCAGTATTTT.